This is a list of T cell receptor beta chains from one sample in a study of CXCR3-negative and CXCR3-positive naive CD8 T cells. TCRdb reanalyzed the 5' RACE reads, giving one entry per CDR3 protein sequence and no DNA. The specimen's table records 130,000 to 150,000 distinct CDR3 sequences. Specimen: naive CXCR3+ CD8+ T cells from blood. Receptors originate from a human donor in good health. Some clones in this sample may be carry-over from other donors' samples. Each CDR3 is given with its conserved first and last residue.

j_call,v_call,cdr3_aa
TRBJ2-7,TRBV4-1,CASSPGVLAGDEQYF
TRBJ2-1,TRBV7-2,CATQPWASSSYNEQFF
TRBJ2-7,TRBV11-2,CASSPDGGGGPAYEQYF
TRBJ1-1,TRBV18,CASSPPPTAFGATEAFF
TRBJ1-5,TRBV2,CASSFGTGGYQPQHF
TRBJ1-1,TRBV14,CASSQEGQGHTEAFF
TRBJ2-1,TRBV9,CASSVNRNEQFF
TRBJ1-1,TRBV9,CASSVGGSEAFF
TRBJ2-1,TRBV20-1,CSASERERPYNKQFF
TRBJ2-3,TRBV4-1,CANTDRGHTDTQYF
TRBJ2-5,TRBV12-3/TRBV12-4,CASSAPTSGTETQYF
TRBJ1-1,TRBV10-3,CAISEMESTGNTEAFF
TRBJ1-1,TRBV7-9,CASSSRVLPDEAFF
TRBJ2-7,TRBV28,CASSFRTDYSYEQYF
TRBJ2-7,TRBV28,CASSLTGTAAQYF
TRBJ2-6,TRBV7-2,CASSLRVSGANVLTF
TRBJ2-2,TRBV12-3/TRBV12-4,CASRDPSPGELFF
TRBJ2-7,TRBV21-1,CASSKALTSGGTYEQYF
TRBJ2-7,TRBV28,CASSFRSGGRYEQYF
TRBJ2-1,TRBV27,CASSLSAAPSSYNEQFF
TRBJ2-1,TRBV18,CASSPLGTGQGNEQFF
TRBJ2-7,TRBV6-2/TRBV6-3,CASSRGQDYEQYF
TRBJ1-2,TRBV4-2,CASGQDPSVSVYGYTF
TRBJ1-5,TRBV5-1,CASSLWGGPEEHF
TRBJ1-1,TRBV4-1,CASSQEGFAEAFF
TRBJ2-3,TRBV5-1,CASSFFDGTDTQYF
TRBJ2-2,TRBV7-3,CASSPGQGFGELFF
TRBJ2-1,TRBV7-9,CASRRDASFSYNEQFF
TRBJ2-1,TRBV29-1,CSVRGGLGLGEQFF
TRBJ2-3,TRBV7-8,CAKPSEADTQYF
TRBJ1-2,TRBV6-5,CASSSLLDLPNYGYTF
TRBJ2-3,TRBV20-1,CSADGLAGSTGTDTQYF
TRBJ2-7,TRBV12-3/TRBV12-4,CASRGGGYEQYF
TRBJ2-1,TRBV7-3,CASSLDQQGCEQFF
TRBJ2-3,TRBV12-3/TRBV12-4,CASSPGGSEGDTQYF
TRBJ2-5,TRBV30,CAWSVRDSLFAGAQYF
TRBJ1-5,TRBV15,CATSSVRGYEPQHF